Included here is one T cell receptor beta chain sequence, with context. What this receptor recognizes is not known. Base-call qualities are not available, and no considerably larger clone is one nucleotide away. The collaborating institutions used their own protocols to collect whole blood in K2EDTA tubes. For TCRbeta analysis, collaborators shipped samples in one of three forms: frozen whole blood, isolated PBMCs, or DNA extracted from either of those sample types. From cysteine to phenylalanine, the CDR3 is 16 amino acids long. Only CDR3 DNA remains: 48 bases, in frame from the first base. From V the trimming removes 4 bases and from J it removes 4 bases, while the gene matches leave 10 bases of the junction unaccounted for. The germline V gene gives CDR1 as SGHDT and CDR2 as YYEEEE. The data were taken from a study of blood T cell repertoires in COVID-19 (dated by TCRdb to 2019 to 2021). Broadly, across the study: The collaborator samples originated in the United States, Italy and Spain and spanned the acute and convalescent phases of COVID-19. Sample metadata almost always included a de-identified subject ID, COVID-19 status, age in years and sex. Where HLA class I and class II types were available, the types were taken from metadata supplied by the sample provider, not from assay-based typing. The prospective study material was composed of cDNA or gDNA derived from T cells, B-cell-depleted T cells, or PBMCs. Subjects who had been exposed to COVID-19, were actively infected with it, or had recovered from it provided the deeply sampled blood TCRbeta repertoires that made up the dataset. A freely available public database, intended as a resource for researchers studying the immune response to SARS-CoV-2, is where the repertoires were released. The samples were drawn from the first 160 participants of the ongoing ImmuneRACE study and from roughly 1,300 subjects provided by 6 global collaborators. The paper's findings and limits, for the study overall: Clinical and demographic metadata were provided uncurated, with the amount varying by source and participant.

The immunoSEQ Assay, a bias-controlled multiplex PCR, was used to amplify TCRbeta CDR3 regions from genomic DNA. Processing in the source paper ran as follows. The number of nucleated cells in each sample was estimated from the amplification of reference gene primers within the assay. To quantify the absolute abundance of each unique TCRbeta CDR3 rearrangement, sequence reads were collapsed and filtered. Productive Simpson clonality was computed per sample as the square root of Simpson's diversity index over productive rearrangements. TCRdb limited this immuneACCESS table to in-frame rearrangements with V and J called. A share of clones is missing; checked studies link under half to unresolved V genes, and the rest is unexplained. The V and J calls and clone size were taken over from that table, and D and trimming were inferred from the DNA. This sample holds around 60,000 clones; 89% were observed only once. 13% to 15% of the sample is held by the ten biggest clonotypes.

The sequence came from a woman aged 55-69 years with active COVID-19. Here the chain combines TRBV5-6 and TRBJ2-3; TRBD2 matches 9 bases in the middle. The specimen sequenced was peripheral blood. CDR3 sequence: CASSLRAGGFSDTQYF. DNA sequence: TGTGCCAGCAGCCTGAGGGCGGGGGGGTTCTCAGATACGCAGTATTTT.